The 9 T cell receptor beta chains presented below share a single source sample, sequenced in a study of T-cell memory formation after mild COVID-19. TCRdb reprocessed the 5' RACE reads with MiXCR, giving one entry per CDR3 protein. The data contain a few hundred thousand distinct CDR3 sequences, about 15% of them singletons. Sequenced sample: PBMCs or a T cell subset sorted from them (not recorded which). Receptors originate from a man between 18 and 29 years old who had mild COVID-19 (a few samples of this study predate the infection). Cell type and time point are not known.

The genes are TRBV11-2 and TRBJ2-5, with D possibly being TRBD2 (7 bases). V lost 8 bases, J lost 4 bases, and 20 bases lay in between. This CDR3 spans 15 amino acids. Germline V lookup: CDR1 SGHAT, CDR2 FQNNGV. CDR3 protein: CASGGGALGGETQYF. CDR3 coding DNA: TGTGCCAGCGGAGGGGGGGCCTTGGGTGGAGAGACCCAGTACTTC.

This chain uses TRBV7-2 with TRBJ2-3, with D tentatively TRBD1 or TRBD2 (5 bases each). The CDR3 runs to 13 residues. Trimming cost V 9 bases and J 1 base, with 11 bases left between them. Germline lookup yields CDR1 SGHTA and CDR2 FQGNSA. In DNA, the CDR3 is TGTGCCAGGGGGATGGGGGGCACAGATACGCAGTATTTT. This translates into CARGMGGTDTQYF.

This CDR3 reads CASSSTWGRGTEAFF. The CDR3 bases are TGCGCCAGCAGCTCGACCTGGGGGCGCGGGACTGAAGCTTTCTTT. This rearrangement joins TRBV5-1 to TRBJ1-1; D possibly corresponds to TRBD1 (6 bases). In germline, CDR1 is SGHRS, CDR2 YFSETQ. V lost 3 bases and J 5 bases, leaving 17 bases between the germline ends. This CDR3 has 15 residues.

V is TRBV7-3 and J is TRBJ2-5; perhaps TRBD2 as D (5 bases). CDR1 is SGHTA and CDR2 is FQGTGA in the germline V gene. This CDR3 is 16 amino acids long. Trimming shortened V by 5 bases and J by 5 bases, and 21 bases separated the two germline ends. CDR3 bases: TGTGCCAGCAGCCCGAGCGGTCTAGACTCGCGGGAGACCCAGTACTTC. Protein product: CASSPSGLDSRETQYF.

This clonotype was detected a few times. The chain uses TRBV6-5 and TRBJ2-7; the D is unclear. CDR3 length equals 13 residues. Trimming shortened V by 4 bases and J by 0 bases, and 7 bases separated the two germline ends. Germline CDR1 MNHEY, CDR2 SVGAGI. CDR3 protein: CASSSPTSYEQYV. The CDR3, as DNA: TGTGCCAGCAGTTCCCCCACCTCCTACGAGCAGTACGTC.

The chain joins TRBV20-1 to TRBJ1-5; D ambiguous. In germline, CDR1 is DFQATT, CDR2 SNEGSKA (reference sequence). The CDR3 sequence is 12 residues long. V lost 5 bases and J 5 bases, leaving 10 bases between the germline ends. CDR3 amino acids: CSARRGDQPQHF. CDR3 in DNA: TGCAGTGCTCGGAGAGGTGATCAGCCCCAGCATTTT.

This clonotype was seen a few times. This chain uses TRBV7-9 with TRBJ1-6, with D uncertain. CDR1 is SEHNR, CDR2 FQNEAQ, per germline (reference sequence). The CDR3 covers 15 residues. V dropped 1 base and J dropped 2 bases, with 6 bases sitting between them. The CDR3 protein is CASSLEGTYNSPLHF. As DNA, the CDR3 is TGTGCCAGCAGCTTAGAAGGGACCTATAATTCACCCCTCCACTTT.

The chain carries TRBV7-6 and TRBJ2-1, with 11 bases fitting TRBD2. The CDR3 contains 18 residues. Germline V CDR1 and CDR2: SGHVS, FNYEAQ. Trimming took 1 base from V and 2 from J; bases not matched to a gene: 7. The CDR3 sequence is CASSLVLAGGETYNEQFF. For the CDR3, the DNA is TGTGCCAGCAGCTTAGTTCTAGCGGGGGGTGAAACCTACAATGAGCAGTTCTTC.

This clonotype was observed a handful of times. The CDR3 loop is CASDRDLLAGATDTQYF. The CDR3 DNA reads TGTGCCAGCGACCGAGACCTCCTAGCGGGGGCCACAGATACGCAGTATTTT. The chain carries TRBV6-2 or TRBV6-3 and TRBJ2-3, with TRBD2 identical over 10 bases. Germline V lookup: CDR1 MNHEY, CDR2 SVGEGT. This CDR3 spans 17 amino acids. With V trimmed by 8 bases and J by 2 bases, 13 bases remained unmatched.